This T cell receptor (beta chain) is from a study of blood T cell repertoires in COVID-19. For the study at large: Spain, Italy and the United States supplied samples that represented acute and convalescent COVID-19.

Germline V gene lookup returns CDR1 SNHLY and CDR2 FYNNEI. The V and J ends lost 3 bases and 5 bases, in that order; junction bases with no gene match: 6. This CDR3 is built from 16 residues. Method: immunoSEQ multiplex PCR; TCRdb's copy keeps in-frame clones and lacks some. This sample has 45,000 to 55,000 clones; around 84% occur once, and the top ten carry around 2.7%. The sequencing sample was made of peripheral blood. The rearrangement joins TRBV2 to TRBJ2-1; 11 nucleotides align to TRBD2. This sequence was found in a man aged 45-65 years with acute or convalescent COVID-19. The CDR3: CASSDIAGGGNNEQFF. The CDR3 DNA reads TGTGCCAGCAGTGACATAGCGGGAGGGGGAAACAATGAGCAGTTCTTC. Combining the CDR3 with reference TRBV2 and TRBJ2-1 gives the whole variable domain EPEVTQTPSHQVTQMGQEVILRCVPISNHLYFYWYRQILGQKVEFLVSFYNNEISEKSEIFDDQFSVERPDGSNFTLKIRSTKLEDSAMYFCASSDIAGGGNNEQFFGPGTRLTVL.